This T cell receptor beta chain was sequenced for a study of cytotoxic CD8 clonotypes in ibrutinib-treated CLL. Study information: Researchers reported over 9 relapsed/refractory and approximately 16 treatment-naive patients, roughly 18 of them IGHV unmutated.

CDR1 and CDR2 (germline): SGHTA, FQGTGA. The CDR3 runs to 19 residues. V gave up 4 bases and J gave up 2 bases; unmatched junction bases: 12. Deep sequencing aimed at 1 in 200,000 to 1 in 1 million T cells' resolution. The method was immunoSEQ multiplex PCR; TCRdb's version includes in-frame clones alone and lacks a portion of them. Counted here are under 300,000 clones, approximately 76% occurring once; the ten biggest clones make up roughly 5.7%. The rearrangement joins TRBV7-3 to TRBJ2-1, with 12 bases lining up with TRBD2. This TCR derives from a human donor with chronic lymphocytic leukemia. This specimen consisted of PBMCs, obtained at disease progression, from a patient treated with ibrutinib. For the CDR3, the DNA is TGTGCCAGCAGCTCCCAGGGGGCTAGCGGGAGGGTCGCCTACAATGAGCAGTTCTTC. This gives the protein CASSSQGASGRVAYNEQFF.